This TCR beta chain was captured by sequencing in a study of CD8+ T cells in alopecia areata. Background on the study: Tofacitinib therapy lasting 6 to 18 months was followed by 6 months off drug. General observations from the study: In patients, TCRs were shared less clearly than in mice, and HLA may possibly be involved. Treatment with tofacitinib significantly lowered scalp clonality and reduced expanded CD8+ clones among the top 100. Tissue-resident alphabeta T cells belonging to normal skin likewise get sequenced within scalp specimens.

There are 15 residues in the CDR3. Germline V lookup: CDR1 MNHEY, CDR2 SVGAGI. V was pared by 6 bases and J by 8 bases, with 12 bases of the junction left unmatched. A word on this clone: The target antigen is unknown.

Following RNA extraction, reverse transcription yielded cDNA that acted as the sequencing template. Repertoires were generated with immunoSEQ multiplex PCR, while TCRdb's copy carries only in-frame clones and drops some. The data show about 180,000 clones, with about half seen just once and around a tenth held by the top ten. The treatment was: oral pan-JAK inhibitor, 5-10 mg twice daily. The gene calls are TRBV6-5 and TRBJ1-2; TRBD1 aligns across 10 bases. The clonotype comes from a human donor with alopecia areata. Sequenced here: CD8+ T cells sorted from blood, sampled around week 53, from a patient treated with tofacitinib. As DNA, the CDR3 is TGTGCCAGCAGCGACCCCCGGGACAGGGGAAGCGGCTACACCTTC. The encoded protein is CASSDPRDRGSGYTF.